One and the same sample provided the 24 T cell receptor beta chains below, sequenced in a study of cytomegalovirus exposure and HLA in healthy donors. 60 Vbeta and 13 Jbeta primers were used in PCR. Sequenced by immunoSEQ multiplex PCR; TCRdb stores in-frame clones only, minus some. The profile shows about 90,000 clones, approximately 56% of them singletons. The sequencing sample was made of PBMCs. These TCRs come from a young woman in good health and CMV-seropositive.

The genes are TRBV5-4 and TRBJ1-1; 7 bases agree with TRBD1. Germline trimming cut 4 bases from V and 3 bases from J; bases unmatched to any gene: 9. The CDR3 runs 15 residues. Germline CDR1 SGHNT, CDR2 YYREEE (reference sequence). The CDR3 sequence: CASSRTGVWDTEAFF. In DNA, the CDR3 is TGTGCCAGCAGCCGGACAGGCGTCTGGGACACTGAAGCTTTCTTT.

In this sample, this clone turned up a few times. The chain recombines TRBV2 with TRBJ2-2; a weak D match, TRBD1 (6 bases). Germline assignment: CDR1 SNHLY and CDR2 FYNNEI. This CDR3 has 16 amino acids. The V gene lost 7 bases and the J gene lost 0 bases, with 15 bases spanning the gap. CDR3 in amino acids: CASILQGHSNTGELFF. CDR3 DNA: TGTGCCAGCATCCTACAGGGACACTCGAACACCGGGGAGCTGTTTTTT.

The chain couples TRBV5-6 to TRBJ2-5; D might be TRBD1 (6 bases). CDR3 length: 16 residues. The germline V and J ends were trimmed by 1 base and 4 bases, with 17 bases remaining between them. The germline gives CDR1 SGHDT, CDR2 YYEEEE. The CDR3 is CASSLSIAAGVETQYF. The DNA for the CDR3 is TGTGCCAGCAGCTTGTCTATTGCGGCAGGGGTAGAGACCCAGTACTTC.

J is TRBJ1-3 and V is TRBV5-6; 7 positions match TRBD1. Germline V gene sequence: CDR1 SGHDT, CDR2 YYEEEE. The CDR3 sequence is 13 residues long. Unmatched junction bases numbered 3, after V lost 2 bases and J lost 7 bases. CDR3 nucleotides: TGTGCCAGCAGCTTACCACAGGGGAACACCATATATTTT. Its translation: CASSLPQGNTIYF. Drawing the rest from reference TRBV5-6 and TRBJ1-3, the complete variable domain is DAGVTQSPTHLIKTRGQQVTLRCSPKSGHDTVSWYQQALGQGPQFIFQYYEEEERQRGNFPDRFSGHQFPNYSSELNVNALLLGDSALYLCASSLPQGNTIYFGEGSWLTVV.

This sequence joins TRBV4-2 and TRBJ1-5, with 8 bases lining up with TRBD1. The CDR3 loop spans 15 amino acids. The V gene's germline CDR1 is LGHNA and CDR2 YNFKEQ. V gave up 2 bases and J gave up 4 bases; unmatched junction bases: 4. The CDR3 sequence is CASSQQTGVNQPQHF. CDR3 nucleotide sequence: TGTGCCAGCAGCCAACAGACAGGGGTTAATCAGCCCCAGCATTTT.

This clone was found a few times. V usage is TRBV11-2 and J usage is TRBJ2-5; D is uncertain. Germline CDR1 SGHAT, CDR2 FQNNGV. Trimming shortened V by 1 base and J by 4 bases, and 13 bases separated the two germline ends. This CDR3 contains 15 residues. CDR3 region: CASSLVSGTLETQYF. Written as DNA, the CDR3 is TGTGCCAGCAGCTTAGTTTCAGGAACTTTAGAGACCCAGTACTTC.

This chain links TRBV29-1 with TRBJ2-3, with 7 bases aligning to TRBD1. This CDR3 is 17 amino acids long. V was pared by 7 bases and J by 2 bases, with 18 bases of the junction left unmatched. The germline V gene encodes CDR1 SQVTM and CDR2 ANQGSEA. For the CDR3, the DNA is TGCAGCGCCGAAGGGGGCTACCCCCGTCTAAACACAGATACGCAGTATTTT. As protein: CSAEGGYPRLNTDTQYF.

This clone appeared a single time. This CDR3 is CASSQEGLATDTQYF. As DNA, the CDR3 is TGTGCCAGCAGCCAGGAGGGACTAGCCACAGATACGCAGTATTTT. This chain uses TRBV6-5 with TRBJ2-3; 9 nucleotides align to TRBD2. Unmatched junction bases numbered 6, after V lost 6 bases and J lost 2 bases. The CDR3 has 15 amino acids. CDR1 is MNHEY and CDR2 is SVGAGI in the germline V gene.

This chain joins TRBV29-1 and TRBJ1-2, with 9 bases fitting TRBD1. Germline V gives CDR1 SQVTM, CDR2 ANQGSEA. Losses at the gene ends were 4 bases for V and 5 bases for J; bases not matched to a gene: 2. The CDR3 totals 12 residues. CDR3 residues: CSVVTGGYGYTF. CDR3 in DNA: TGCAGCGTTGTGACAGGGGGTTATGGCTACACCTTC.

In regard to this clone: An end of the junction does not agree with germline; a read error may underlie this. The genes are TRBV6-1 and TRBJ1-3; D remains unclear. Germline V gene data show CDR1 as MNHNS and CDR2 as SASEGT. This CDR3 contains 14 residues. DNA of the CDR3: TGTGCCAGCATCGTTTCCCATTCTGGAGACACCATATATTTT. The encoded protein is CASIVSHSGDTIYF.

This clone was observed a few times. The chain employs TRBV2 and TRBJ1-5, with 7 bases identical to TRBD1. Germline V CDR1 and CDR2: SNHLY, FYNNEI. The trim removed 4 bases at V and 0 bases at J, leaving 3 bases unmatched. The CDR3 sequence is 15 residues long. The CDR3 reads CASSVDRVSNQPQHF. The CDR3, as DNA: TGTGCCAGCAGTGTCGACAGGGTTAGCAATCAGCCCCAGCATTTT.

The chain is built from TRBV6-6 and TRBJ2-7; tentative D call: TRBD2 (6 bases). Germline V CDR1 and CDR2: MNHNY, SVGAGI (reference sequence). This CDR3 has 14 amino acids. Between the trimmed V and J ends, which lost 2 bases and 0 bases, there was a span of 8 bases. Here the CDR3 reads CASSYRESSYEQYF. The CDR3 nucleotides read TGTGCCAGCAGTTACCGGGAGAGCTCCTACGAGCAGTACTTC.

This clone has just one count. The genes are TRBV5-1 and TRBJ2-7; TRBD2 is a possible D gene (6 bases). Trimming shortened V by 5 bases and J by 6 bases, and 18 bases separated the two germline ends. The CDR3 is 14 residues long. Germline V gene data show CDR1 as SGHRS and CDR2 as YFSETQ. The CDR3 DNA sequence: TGCGCCAGCAGAGTTAGCGGAGCCCCCTCCGAGCAGTACTTC. Translated, it gives CASRVSGAPSEQYF.

CDR3 amino acids: CASSLASRTQGSYNSPLHF. In DNA form, the CDR3 reads TGTGCCAGCAGCTTAGCGTCCCGGACACAGGGTTCCTATAATTCACCCCTCCACTTT. The rearrangement links TRBV7-8 to TRBJ1-6, with a weak D call TRBD1 (6 bases). Germline loops: CDR1 SGHVS, CDR2 FQNEAQ. V lost 0 bases and J lost 1, with 16 bases in between. The CDR3 length is 19 residues.

J is TRBJ2-2 and V is TRBV27; 7 bases align to TRBD2. V gave up 5 bases and J gave up 7 bases; unmatched junction bases: 7. The CDR3 runs to 14 residues. CDR1 and CDR2 from the germline V gene are MNHEY and SMNVEV (reference sequence). The CDR3 DNA reads as TGTGCCAGCAGTAGCGGGATGAGGGTCGGGGAGCTGTTTTTT. Encoded protein: CASSSGMRVGELFF.

This clone occurred a few times. The rearrangement uses TRBV5-4 and TRBJ1-1; possible D gene TRBD1, 6 bases. Trimming stripped 5 bases from V and 1 base from J, with 15 bases between. CDR3 length: 15 residues. Germline assignment: CDR1 SGHNT and CDR2 YYREEE (reference sequence). In DNA form, the CDR3 reads TGTGCCAGCAGGCCGTCAGGGGCCGCGAACACTGAAGCTTTCTTT. As protein: CASRPSGAANTEAFF.

This clone was detected only a few times. Other DNA variants within this sample encode the same CDR3. The V call is TRBV6-1, the J call TRBJ2-1, with D perhaps matching TRBD2 (7 bases). V lost 3 bases and J 3 bases, leaving 15 bases between the germline ends. CDR1 and CDR2 from the germline V gene are MNHNS and SASEGT. The CDR3 sequence is 16 residues long. The CDR3 DNA sequence: TGTGCCAGCAGTGATCTCCGGGGGGCTGGCTACAATGAGCAGTTCTTC. This translates into CASSDLRGAGYNEQFF.

CDR3 in DNA: TGTGCCAGCAGCGTAGGGACAGGTCTCGGATCTAATCAGCCCCAGCATTTT. It codes for CASSVGTGLGSNQPQHF. J is TRBJ1-5 and V is TRBV9; 7 bases fit TRBD1. This CDR3 has 17 amino acids. After removal of 0 bases from V and 4 bases from J, the junction contained 10 bases not matched to a gene. Germline V gene lookup returns CDR1 SGDLS and CDR2 YYNGEE.

The chain couples TRBV5-1 to TRBJ2-7; 11 bases align to TRBD1. Germline CDR1 reads SGHRS; CDR2 reads YFSETQ. The CDR3 spans 14 residues. J was trimmed by 5 bases and V by 4 bases; bases with no gene match: 5. The DNA for the CDR3 is TGCGCCAGCAGCCCCGGACAGGGGGCGGACGAGCAGTACTTC. Residues: CASSPGQGADEQYF.

V and J are TRBV28 and TRBJ1-6, with D unresolved. The CDR3 is 15 amino acids. The V gene lost 4 bases and the J gene lost 5 bases, with 12 bases spanning the gap. Germline V gene sequence: CDR1 MDHEN, CDR2 SYDVKM. The CDR3 coding sequence is TGTGCCAGCAGTTACGGGAGGCAGGATAATTCACCCCTCCACTTT. As protein: CASSYGRQDNSPLHF.

This chain connects TRBV28 to TRBJ2-3; no clear D. The ends were cut back, 1 base at V and 10 bases at J, with 9 bases in the middle. The CDR3 covers 12 residues. CDR1 and CDR2 (germline): MDHEN, SYDVKM. CDR3 bases: TGTGCCAGCAGTTTATCCCGTTCTGCGCAGTATTTT. This encodes CASSLSRSAQYF.

The gene calls are TRBV7-3 and TRBJ2-7; 8 bases align to TRBD2. The CDR3 is made up of 15 amino acids. Germline CDR1 is SGHTA and CDR2 is FQGTGA. Trimming took 4 bases from V and 4 from J; bases not matched to a gene: 9. The CDR3 region is CASSSLPGLDYEQYF. DNA of the CDR3: TGTGCCAGCAGCTCCCTACCGGGACTAGATTACGAGCAGTACTTC.

The rearrangement links TRBV2 to TRBJ2-1; the match to TRBD2 covers 11 bases. The V and J ends lost 5 bases and 11 bases, in that order; junction bases with no gene match: 11. The CDR3 loop spans 15 amino acids. Germline V lookup: CDR1 SNHLY, CDR2 FYNNEI. The CDR3 DNA reads TGTGCCAGCAGTCCATGGACTAGCGGGCCCCAGAAGCAGTTCTTC. Its translation is CASSPWTSGPQKQFF.

The V call is TRBV11-3, the J call TRBJ1-3, with 8 bases that match TRBD1. V gave up 5 bases and J gave up 3 bases; unmatched junction bases: 6. CDR3 length: 15 amino acids. The germline V gene encodes CDR1 SGHNT and CDR2 YENEEA. CDR3: CASSERTGYGNTIYF. The CDR3, as DNA: TGTGCCAGCAGCGAGCGGACAGGGTATGGAAACACCATATATTTT.